The TCR beta chain described here comes from a study of patients and donors after allogeneic stem cell transplantation. TCRdb re-called the RT-PCR reads through MiXCR, storing one row per CDR3 protein. The data show 65,000 to 80,000 distinct CDR3 sequences, around 27% seen once. V was pared by 6 bases and J by 5 bases, with 7 bases of the junction left unmatched. CDR3 size: 16 residues. CDR1 is MNHEY and CDR2 is SVGAGI in the germline V gene. This clonotype was detected only once. The TCR sequence derives from a human donor who was either an allogeneic HSCT recipient or a stem cell or donor lymphocyte infusion donor (not recorded which). It is not recorded whose cells these are; they may come from a transplant donor. The rearrangement joins TRBV6-5 to TRBJ2-2, with TRBD2 matching 12 bases. Sequencing was performed on blood, either unsorted or a sorted T cell fraction (not recorded which). CDR3 in amino acids: CASRRLAGGPTGELFF. CDR3 DNA: TGTGCCAGCAGACGGCTAGCGGGGGGGCCGACCGGGGAGCTGTTTTTT.